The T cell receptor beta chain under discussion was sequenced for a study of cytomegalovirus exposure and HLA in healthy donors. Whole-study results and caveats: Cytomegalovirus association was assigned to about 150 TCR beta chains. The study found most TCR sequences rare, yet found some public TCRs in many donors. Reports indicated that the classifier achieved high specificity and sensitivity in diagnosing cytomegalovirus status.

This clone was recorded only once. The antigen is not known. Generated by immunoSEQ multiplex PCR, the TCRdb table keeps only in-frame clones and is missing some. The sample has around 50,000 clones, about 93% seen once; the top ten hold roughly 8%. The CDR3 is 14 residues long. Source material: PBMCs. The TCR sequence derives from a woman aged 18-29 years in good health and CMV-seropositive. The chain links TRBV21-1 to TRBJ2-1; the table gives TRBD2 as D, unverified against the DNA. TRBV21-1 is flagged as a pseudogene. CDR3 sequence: CASSTRLAGDEQFF. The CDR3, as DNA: TGTGCCAGCAGCACCCGACTAGCGGGCGATGAGCAGTTCTTC.